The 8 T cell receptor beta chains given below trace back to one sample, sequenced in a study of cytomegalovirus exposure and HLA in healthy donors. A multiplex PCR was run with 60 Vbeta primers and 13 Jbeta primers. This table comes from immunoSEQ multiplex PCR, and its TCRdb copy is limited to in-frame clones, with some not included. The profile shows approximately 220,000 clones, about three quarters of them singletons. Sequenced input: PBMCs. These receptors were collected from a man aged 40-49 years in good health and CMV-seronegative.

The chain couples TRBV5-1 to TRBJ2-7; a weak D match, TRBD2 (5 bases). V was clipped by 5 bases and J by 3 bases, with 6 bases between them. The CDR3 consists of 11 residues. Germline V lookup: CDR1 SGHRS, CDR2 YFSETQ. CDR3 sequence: CASRRDYEQYF. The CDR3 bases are TGCGCCAGCAGGAGGGACTACGAGCAGTACTTC.

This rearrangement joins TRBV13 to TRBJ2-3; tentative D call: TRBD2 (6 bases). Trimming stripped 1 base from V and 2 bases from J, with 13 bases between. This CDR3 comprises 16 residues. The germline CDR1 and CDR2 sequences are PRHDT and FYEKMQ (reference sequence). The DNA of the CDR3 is TGTGCCAGCAGCTTAGCGGCGGGGTCGTTCACAGATACGCAGTATTTT. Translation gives CASSLAAGSFTDTQYF.

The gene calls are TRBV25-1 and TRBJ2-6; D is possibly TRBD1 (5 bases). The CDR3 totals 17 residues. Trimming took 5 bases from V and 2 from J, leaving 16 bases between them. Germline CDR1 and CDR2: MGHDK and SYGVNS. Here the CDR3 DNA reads TGTGCCAGCAGTTCCAAGGCCCCAGGGCCTGGGGCCAACGTCCTGACTTTC. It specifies CASSSKAPGPGANVLTF.

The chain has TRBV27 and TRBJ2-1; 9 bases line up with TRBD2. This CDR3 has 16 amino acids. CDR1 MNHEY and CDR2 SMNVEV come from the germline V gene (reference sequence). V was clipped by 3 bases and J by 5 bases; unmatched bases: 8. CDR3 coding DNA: TGTGCCAGCAGTTTCATCTCAGGACTAGCGAACAATGAGCAGTTCTTC. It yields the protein CASSFISGLANNEQFF.

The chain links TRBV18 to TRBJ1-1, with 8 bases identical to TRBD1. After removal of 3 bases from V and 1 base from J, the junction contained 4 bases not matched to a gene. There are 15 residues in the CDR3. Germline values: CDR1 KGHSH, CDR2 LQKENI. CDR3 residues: CASSPSGTGNTEAFF. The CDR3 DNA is TGTGCCAGCTCACCCTCCGGGACAGGGAACACTGAAGCTTTCTTT.

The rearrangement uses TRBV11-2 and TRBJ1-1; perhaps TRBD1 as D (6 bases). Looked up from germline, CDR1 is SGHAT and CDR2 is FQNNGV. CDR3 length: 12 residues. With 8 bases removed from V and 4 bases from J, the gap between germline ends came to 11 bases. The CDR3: CASGQFPTEAFF. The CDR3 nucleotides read TGTGCCAGCGGACAGTTTCCCACTGAAGCTTTCTTT.

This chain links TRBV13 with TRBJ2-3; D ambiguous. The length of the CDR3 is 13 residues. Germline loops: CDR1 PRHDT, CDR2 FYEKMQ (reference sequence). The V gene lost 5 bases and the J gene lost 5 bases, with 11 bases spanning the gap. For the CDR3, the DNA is TGTGCCAGCAGCCCCCGGGTTGGAGATACGCAGTATTTT. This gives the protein CASSPRVGDTQYF.

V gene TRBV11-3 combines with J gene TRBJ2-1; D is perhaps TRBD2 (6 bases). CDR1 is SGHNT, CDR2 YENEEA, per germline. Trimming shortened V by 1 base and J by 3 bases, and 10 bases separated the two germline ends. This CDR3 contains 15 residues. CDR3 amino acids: CASSLGSGDYNEQFF. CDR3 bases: TGTGCCAGCAGCTTAGGATCGGGGGACTACAATGAGCAGTTCTTC.